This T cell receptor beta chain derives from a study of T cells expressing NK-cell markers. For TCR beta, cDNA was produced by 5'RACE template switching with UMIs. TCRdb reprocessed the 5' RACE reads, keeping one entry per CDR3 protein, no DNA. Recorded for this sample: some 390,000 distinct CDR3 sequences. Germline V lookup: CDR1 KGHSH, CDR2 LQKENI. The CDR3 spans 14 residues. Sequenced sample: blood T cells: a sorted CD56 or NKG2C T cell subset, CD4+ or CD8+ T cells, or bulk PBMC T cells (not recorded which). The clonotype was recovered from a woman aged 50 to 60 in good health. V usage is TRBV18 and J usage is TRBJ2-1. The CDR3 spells CASSPPTAYNEQFF.